Each of the 10 T cell receptor beta chains below was sequenced from the same sample in a study of prognosis after radiotherapy for stage I lung cancer. The TCR beta CDR3 region was amplified from genomic DNA, with two rounds of multiplex PCR being used for the amplification. Round one of PCR was performed, and it used primers specific to each TRBV and TRBJ gene. Each CDR3 protein is one row after TCRdb ran MiXCR on the multiplex PCR reads. The repertoire consists of roughly 13,000 distinct CDR3 sequences, with 50% to 65% occurring once and the leading ten covering 26%. The sample was PBMCs, taken before or after stereotactic body radiation therapy (not recorded which). Receptor source: a donor aged 50 or older with non-small cell lung cancer.

The chain carries TRBV5-1 and TRBJ1-2; D is perhaps TRBD1 (5 bases). The germline V gene encodes CDR1 SGHRS and CDR2 YFSETQ. The CDR3 is 16 amino acids. With 0 bases removed from V and 6 bases from J, the gap between germline ends came to 18 bases. The CDR3 DNA reads TGCGCCAGCAGCTTGGCGTTGTCAGGGCGAAGCGATGGCTACACCTTC. Residues: CASSLALSGRSDGYTF.

V gene TRBV6-1 combines with J gene TRBJ2-7; D remains ambiguous. The CDR3 is 11 residues long. The germline gives CDR1 MNHNS, CDR2 SASEGT. Trimming shortened V by 0 bases and J by 8 bases, and 5 bases separated the two germline ends. The CDR3 spells CASSEAVKQYF. CDR3 coding DNA: TGTGCCAGCAGTGAAGCAGTAAAGCAGTACTTC.

V usage is TRBV20-1 and J usage is TRBJ2-1; D is ambiguous. CDR1 and CDR2 (germline): DFQATT, SNEGSKA (reference sequence). This CDR3 has 14 amino acids. Trimming took off 4 bases at V and 3 bases at J, with 13 bases between the two ends. The CDR3 loop is CSAIEVRHYNEQFF. DNA for the CDR3: TGCAGTGCTATAGAGGTCCGTCACTACAATGAGCAGTTCTTC.

This clonotype was picked up many times. V and J are TRBV27 and TRBJ1-4, with 7 positions matching TRBD1. The V and J ends lost 6 bases and 0 bases, in that order; junction bases with no gene match: 7. This CDR3 is built from 16 residues. Germline lookup yields CDR1 MNHEY and CDR2 SMNVEV (reference sequence). DNA for the CDR3: TGTGCCAGCAGAAGATCCGGGACAGCAACTAATGAAAAACTGTTTTTT. It yields the protein CASRRSGTATNEKLFF.

By its share, this clonotype is medium-sized. The V and J genes are TRBV25-1 and TRBJ1-3; D perhaps matches TRBD1 (6 bases). Germline-derived CDR1 and CDR2 are MGHDK and SYGVNS. The V end was cut by 5 bases, the J end by 4 bases, with 15 bases between. CDR3 length: 15 amino acids. The CDR3 nucleotides read TGTGCCAGCAGTCCGCCACAGGGTAGCGGAAACACCATATATTTT. This translates into CASSPPQGSGNTIYF. The full variable domain, in which reference TRBV25-1 and TRBJ1-3 provide the parts outside the CDR3, is EADIYQTPRYLVIGTGKKITLECSQTMGHDKMYWYQQDPGMELHLIHYSYGVNSTEKGDLSSESTVSRIRTEHFPLTLESARPSHTSQYLCASSPPQGSGNTIYFGEGSWLTVV.

This clonotype came up many times. The chain uses TRBV5-6 and TRBJ2-7, with D unresolved. CDR3 length: 15 amino acids. V was trimmed by 4 bases and J by 2 bases, leaving 16 bases between them. Germline CDR1 is SGHDT and CDR2 is YYEEEE. The CDR3: CASSTAGPNPYEQYF. The CDR3 DNA sequence: TGTGCCAGCAGCACCGCCGGACCGAACCCCTACGAGCAGTACTTC. The full variable domain, its missing parts supplied by reference TRBV5-6 and TRBJ2-7, is DAGVTQSPTHLIKTRGQQVTLRCSPKSGHDTVSWYQQALGQGPQFIFQYYEEEERQRGNFPDRFSGHQFPNYSSELNVNALLLGDSALYLCASSTAGPNPYEQYFGPGTRLTVT.

This clonotype is medium-sized. The chain carries TRBV28 and TRBJ2-7; tentative D call: TRBD2 (7 bases). V was shortened by 11 bases and J by 2 bases, with 16 bases between the two germline ends. Germline V CDR1 and CDR2: MDHEN, SYDVKM. The CDR3 has 13 amino acids. CDR3: CAGGGAGTYEQYF. CDR3 nucleotide sequence: TGTGCCGGGGGGGGCGCGGGAACCTACGAGCAGTACTTC.

As regards this clonotype: At one end the junction does not follow the germline gene, possibly because of a read error. The J gene is TRBJ1-3, the V gene TRBV6-9; perhaps TRBD1 as D (6 bases). The germline V gene has CDR1 MNHGY and CDR2 SVAAGI. The CDR3 has 12 residues. The CDR3, as DNA: TGCGCCGGGGGGCTCTCTGGAAACACCATATATTTT. Encoded protein: CAGGLSGNTIYF.

This clonotype has at least ten counts. The CDR3, as DNA: TGTGCCAGCAGTCCCCGACAGGGCCAGCGCCTGAACCAGAATGAGCAGTTCTTC. Residues: CASSPRQGQRLNQNEQFF. The chain joins TRBV12-3 or TRBV12-4 to TRBJ2-1; TRBD1 matches 7 bases. This CDR3 has 18 residues. The ends lost 5 bases at V and 7 bases at J; junction bases unmatched: 20.

This clonotype is categorized as medium-sized. The CDR3 loop is CASSETSGSIEQYF. The DNA of the CDR3 is TGTGCCAGCAGCGAGACTAGCGGGAGTATCGAGCAGTACTTC. V and J are TRBV7-9 and TRBJ2-7, with 12 bases aligning to TRBD2. The V gene's germline CDR1 is SEHNR and CDR2 FQNEAQ (reference sequence). V was clipped by 5 bases and J by 6 bases; unmatched bases: 5. The CDR3 is 14 residues long.